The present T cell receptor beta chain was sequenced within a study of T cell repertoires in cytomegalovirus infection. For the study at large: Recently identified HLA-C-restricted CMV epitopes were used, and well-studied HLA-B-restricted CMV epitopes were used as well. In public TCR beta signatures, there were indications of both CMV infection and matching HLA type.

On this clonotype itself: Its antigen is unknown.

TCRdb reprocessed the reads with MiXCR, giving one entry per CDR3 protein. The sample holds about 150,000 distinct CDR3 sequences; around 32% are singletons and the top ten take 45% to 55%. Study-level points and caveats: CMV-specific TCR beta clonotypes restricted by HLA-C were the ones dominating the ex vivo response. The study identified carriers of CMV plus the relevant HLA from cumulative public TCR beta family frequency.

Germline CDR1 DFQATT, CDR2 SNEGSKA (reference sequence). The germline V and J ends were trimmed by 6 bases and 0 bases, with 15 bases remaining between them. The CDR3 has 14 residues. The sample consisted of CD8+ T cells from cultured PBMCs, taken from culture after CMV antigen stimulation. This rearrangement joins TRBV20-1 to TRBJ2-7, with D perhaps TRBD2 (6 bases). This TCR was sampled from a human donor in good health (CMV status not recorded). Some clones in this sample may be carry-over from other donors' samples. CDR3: CSATRAGSSYEQYF. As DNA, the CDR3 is TGCAGTGCGACGAGGGCGGGGAGCTCCTACGAGCAGTACTTC.